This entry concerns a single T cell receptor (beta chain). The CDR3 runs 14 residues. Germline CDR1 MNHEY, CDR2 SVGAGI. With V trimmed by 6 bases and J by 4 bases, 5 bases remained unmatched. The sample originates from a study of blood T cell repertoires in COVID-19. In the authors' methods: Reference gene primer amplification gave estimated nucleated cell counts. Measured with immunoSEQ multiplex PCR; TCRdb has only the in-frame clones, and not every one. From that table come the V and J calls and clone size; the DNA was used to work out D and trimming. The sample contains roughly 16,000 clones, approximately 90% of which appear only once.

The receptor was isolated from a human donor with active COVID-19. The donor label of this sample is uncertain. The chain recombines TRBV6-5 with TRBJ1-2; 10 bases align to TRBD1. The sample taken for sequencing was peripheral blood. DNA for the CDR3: TGTGCCAGCAGCCTCAGGACAGGGGGCTATGGCTACACCTTC. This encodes CASSLRTGGYGYTF.